This TCR beta chain comes out of a study of OX40 agonist ivuxolimab in advanced cancers. Study-wide context: Ivuxolimab was an agonistic, fully human IgG2 monoclonal antibody directed against OX40 (CD134), a costimulatory receptor. The paper reports the monotherapy dose-escalation portion (N of about 50 patients) of the phase I ivuxolimab trial. Intravenous ivuxolimab was administered to patients every 2 weeks at six dose levels: 0.01, 0.1, 0.3, 1.5, 3 and 10 mg/kg. Peripheral TCRbeta sequencing was intended to test whether TCR sequence diversity was altered and clonal T-cell expansion was caused by ivuxolimab. Partial responses occurred in three dose-escalation patients, of whom one had hepatocellular carcinoma and two had cutaneous melanoma. Of the approximately 53 patients in dose escalation, some 20 had hepatocellular carcinoma, some 15 had melanoma, 9 had renal cell carcinoma and 9 had head and neck cancer. Prior anti-PD-1, anti-PD-L1 or anti-CTLA-4 therapy was permitted, and approximately 40% of dose-escalation patients had received checkpoint inhibitors. A male proportion of around 81% and a mean age of approximately 58 years, ranging from 23 to 79, were recorded for the dose-escalation cohort.

What the research found in general, with its limitations: In partial responders in the 0.1-3.0 mg/kg groups, normalized peripheral clonal expansion was found to be among the lowest, especially among CD8+ T cells. On average, CD8+ T cells showed more expanded clones than CD4+ T cells after ivuxolimab. Low levels of normalized T-cell clonal expansion were also seen in some nonresponding patients. The antigen specificity of the clonally expanded peripheral T cells was not determined. At doses of 0.1 to 3.0 mg/kg, clonal expansion of both CD4+ and CD8+ blood T cells was observed from baseline to week 6.

Patients with a history of autoimmune disease or receiving systemic immunosuppression were excluded from the trial. In every dose cohort, peripheral blood was drawn for TCR sequencing at baseline, cycle 4 day 1, and cycle 7 day 1. The samples were taken from a phase I, first-in-human, multicenter, open-label dose-escalation trial of ivuxolimab. Adults with locally advanced or metastatic melanoma, renal cell carcinoma, hepatocellular carcinoma or head and neck squamous cell carcinoma were enrolled in the trial. CD4+ and CD8+ T cells were sorted separately from peripheral blood before TCR sequencing. Trimmed from V: 1 base; trimmed from J: 4 bases; junction bases lacking a gene match: 7. Including cysteine and phenylalanine, the CDR3 has 16 amino acids. Only CDR3 DNA remains: 48 bases, in frame from the first base. In the germline V gene, CDR1 corresponds to SGHAT and CDR2 to FQNNGV. As for this clone: This receptor's antigen is unknown. No much larger clone is present one base from it, and per-base qualities are unavailable.

Genomic DNA was isolated from the sorted cells so that the TCRbeta CDR3 region could be sequenced. The immunoSEQ Assay was used for sequencing of TCRbeta CDR3 regions. The source is immuneACCESS, and TCRdb retained only in-frame sequences with V and J called. Part of the clones is not carried over; for the studies checked, unresolved V genes explain less than half of this, and the remainder is unexplained. This sample is represented by almost 70,000 clones; around 86% of them were singletons. The ten biggest clones cover around 8.2% of the sample. This TCR came from an adult with an advanced solid tumor such as melanoma, head and neck, liver or kidney cancer. The V gene is TRBV11-2 and the J gene is TRBJ2-7; TRBD1 aligns with 10 central bases. The sample was CD4+ or CD8+ T cells sorted from blood, taken in a trial of the OX40 agonist ivuxolimab. The DNA sequence reads TGTGCCAGCAGCTTAGTAATGGACAGGGGGATTTACGAGCAGTACTTC. The resulting protein is CASSLVMDRGIYEQYF. The entire variable domain, with the stretches around the CDR3 drawn from the reference TRBV11-2 and TRBJ2-7 proteins, is EAGVAQSPRYKIIEKRQSVAFWCNPISGHATLYWYQQILGQGPKLLIQFQNNGVVDDSQLPKDRFSAERLKGVDSTLKIQPAKLEDSAVYLCASSLVMDRGIYEQYFGPGTRLTVT.